These 28 T cell receptor beta chains came from one sample sequenced in a study of regulatory T cells in long-lasting Graves disease. The time point denotes: newly diagnosed GD, antithyroid drugs for less than 3 months. PBMC RNA was the source of the TCR library. The authors built TCR beta libraries using iRepertoire HTBI primers and Arm-PCR of CDR3 regions. In TCRdb, the multiplex PCR reads were re-called with MiXCR into one record per CDR3 protein. Here the sample spans some 560,000 distinct CDR3 sequences, around 15% being singletons. These same data were also listed under a study on T cells in Graves' hyperthyroidism and ophthalmopathy.

Sequences were derived from peripheral blood mononuclear cells (PBMCs), sampled at new diagnosis, from a patient treated with antithyroid drugs. These receptors were collected from a middle-aged woman with Graves disease.

This clonotype showed up many times. The chain carries TRBV3-1 and TRBJ2-1; 11 bases match TRBD2. V lost 4 bases and J lost 4; bases outside the gene matches: 3. The CDR3 consists of 15 residues. From germline, CDR1 is LGHDT and CDR2 YNNKEL (reference sequence). CDR3 DNA: TGTGCCAGCAGCCGTTCTAGCGGGGGGTACAATGAGCAGTTCTTC. Amino acids: CASSRSSGGYNEQFF.

This clonotype was counted only a few times. The V call is TRBV5-1, the J call TRBJ2-4; D gene ambiguous. Germline CDR1 is SGHRS and CDR2 is YFSETQ. The V gene lost 4 bases and the J gene lost 6 bases, with 26 bases spanning the gap. There are 18 residues in the CDR3. This CDR3 is CASSPRVSSSQTINIQYF. CDR3 coding DNA: TGCGCCAGCAGCCCTCGGGTCAGCTCTTCCCAAACGATAAACATTCAGTACTTC.

This clonotype was seen many times. V usage is TRBV2 and J usage is TRBJ2-1; 7 nucleotides match TRBD1. Looked up from germline, CDR1 is SNHLY and CDR2 is FYNNEI. With V trimmed by 7 bases and J by 9 bases, 6 bases remained unmatched. The CDR3 runs 12 residues. CDR3 sequence reads: CASKGQSFEQFF. In DNA, the CDR3 is TGTGCCAGCAAGGGACAGTCTTTTGAGCAGTTCTTC.

This clonotype was counted ten times or more. The V gene is TRBV3-1, the J gene TRBJ1-1; TRBD1 agrees at 8 bases. Germline assignment: CDR1 LGHDT and CDR2 YNNKEL (reference sequence). Trimming at V came to 6 bases and at J to 6 bases, leaving 6 bases not matched to a gene. The CDR3 runs 13 residues. The CDR3 sequence: CASSRQGTAEAFF. The CDR3 bases are TGTGCCAGCAGTCGACAGGGGACGGCTGAAGCTTTCTTT.

This clonotype has a handful of counts. Being one base from a much bigger clone, this may be a read error. V and J are TRBV7-3 and TRBJ1-1; D remains ambiguous. This CDR3 is 13 amino acids long. V was clipped by 5 bases and J by 1 base, with 8 bases between them. The germline V gene encodes CDR1 SGHTA and CDR2 FQGTGA. In DNA form, the CDR3 reads TGTGCCAGCAGCCACAAGGGGAACACTGAAGCTTTCTTT. Translating it yields CASSHKGNTEAFF.

The chain combines TRBV29-1 with TRBJ2-3; D is possibly TRBD2 (6 bases). V lost 3 bases and J lost 1, with 14 bases in between. The germline gives CDR1 SQVTM, CDR2 ANQGSEA. This CDR3 region has 15 residues. The CDR3 DNA is TGCAGCGTTGATGGCCTACCGGGGGGCACAGATACGCAGTATTTT. Protein product: CSVDGLPGGTDTQYF.

There are many counts of this clonotype. The V and J genes are TRBV12-3 or TRBV12-4 and TRBJ1-2; 10 bases agree with TRBD1. The V and J ends lost 5 bases and 6 bases, in that order; junction bases with no gene match: 6. The CDR3 runs to 14 residues. CDR3 region: CASSPGTGVNGYTF. The CDR3 nucleotides read TGTGCCAGCAGTCCGGGGACAGGGGTGAATGGCTACACCTTC.

This clonotype has a handful of counts. A junction boundary mismatches the germline segment, possibly from a read error. The genes are TRBV5-5 and TRBJ1-1; TRBD1 might be the D (5 bases). The CDR3 sequence is 16 residues long. The germline gives CDR1 SGHKS, CDR2 YYEKEE (reference sequence). CDR3 amino acids: CVSSDGVRWTIAEAFF. In DNA, the CDR3 is TGTGTCAGCAGCGACGGAGTAAGGTGGACAATCGCTGAAGCTTTCTTT.

This clonotype showed up many times. The chain is built from TRBV12-3 or TRBV12-4 and TRBJ1-2, with 8 bases matching TRBD1. J was trimmed by 0 bases and V by 4 bases; bases with no gene match: 7. The CDR3 totals 16 residues. The chain's CDR3 is CASSSTGDTTNYGYTF. CDR3 nucleotides: TGTGCCAGCAGTTCGACAGGGGACACTACTAACTATGGCTACACCTTC.

About this clonotype itself: A much larger clone differs by one base, so this may be a read error. This chain links TRBV12-3 or TRBV12-4 with TRBJ2-7, with D perhaps matching TRBD1 (5 bases). This CDR3 comprises 15 residues. In DNA form, the CDR3 reads TGTGCCGGCAGTTACTCCGACAGATCCTCCTACGAGCAGTACTTC. Protein product: CAGSYSDRSSYEQYF.

This clonotype has just a few counts. This rearrangement joins TRBV19 to TRBJ1-1; D possibly corresponds to TRBD1 (5 bases). This CDR3 comprises 12 residues. Germline V gene sequence: CDR1 LNHDA, CDR2 SQIVND (reference sequence). V lost 3 bases and J lost 7, with 9 bases in between. This chain's CDR3 is CASSMLGDEAFF. The CDR3, as DNA: TGTGCCAGTAGTATGCTAGGGGATGAAGCTTTCTTT.

The genes are TRBV11-1 and TRBJ2-7, with D uncertain. The V gene's germline CDR1 is SGHAT and CDR2 FQDESV (reference sequence). V was clipped by 5 bases and J by 6 bases, with 14 bases between them. The CDR3 totals 13 residues. The CDR3 is CASSQVKGIEQYF. Written as DNA, the CDR3 is TGTGCCAGCAGCCAAGTTAAAGGGATCGAGCAGTACTTC.

V is TRBV30 and J is TRBJ1-1; maybe TRBD1 (5 bases). The V end was cut by 5 bases, the J end by 2 bases, with 9 bases between. Germline V lookup: CDR1 GTSNPN, CDR2 SVGIG (reference sequence). This CDR3 is built from 12 residues. The CDR3 loop is CAWRRGNTEAFF. CDR3 sequence (DNA): TGTGCCTGGCGAAGGGGTAACACTGAAGCTTTCTTT.

V gene TRBV29-1 combines with J gene TRBJ2-7, with a tentative D call TRBD1 (6 bases). V dropped 1 base and J dropped 4 bases, with 14 bases sitting between them. The CDR3 is made up of 14 amino acids. Germline CDR1 reads SQVTM; CDR2 reads ANQGSEA. The CDR3 protein is CSVEGVGGTYEQYF. The CDR3 DNA sequence: TGCAGCGTTGAAGGTGTAGGGGGAACATACGAGCAGTACTTC.

This clonotype was detected ten times or more. This sequence joins TRBV12-3 or TRBV12-4 and TRBJ2-7, with 7 bases lining up with TRBD1. V trimming: 6 bases; J trimming: 6 bases; junction bases outside the gene matches: 8. This CDR3 has 13 residues. The CDR3 DNA follows: TGTGCCAGCAGCTTACGACAGGGCCGCGAGCAGTACTTC. It translates to CASSLRQGREQYF.

This clonotype was seen at least ten times. This chain joins TRBV20-1 and TRBJ2-3; 8 nucleotides align to TRBD2. Germline-derived CDR1 and CDR2 are DFQATT and SNEGSKA (reference sequence). Losses at the gene ends were 1 base for V and 2 bases for J; bases not matched to a gene: 5. CDR3 size: 15 residues. CDR3 protein: CSARVPSGFTDTQYF. CDR3 nucleotide sequence: TGCAGTGCTAGAGTCCCTAGCGGGTTCACAGATACGCAGTATTTT.

A few counts support this clonotype. The gene calls are TRBV6-1 and TRBJ2-4; D perhaps matches TRBD2 (6 bases). Trimming removed 5 bases from V and 3 bases from J, with 20 bases in between. Germline V gives CDR1 MNHNS, CDR2 SASEGT. There are 17 residues in the CDR3. As DNA, the CDR3 is TGTGCCAGCAGTCATGACGCGGGGCCCCTAGGCAAAAACATTCAGTACTTC. This sequence encodes CASSHDAGPLGKNIQYF.

This clonotype showed up just a few times. The J gene is TRBJ1-2, the V gene TRBV4-1; maybe TRBD1 (5 bases). The CDR3 has 13 residues. CDR1 is MGHRA and CDR2 is YSYEKL in the germline V gene. V lost 4 bases and J lost 8, with 14 bases in between. The CDR3 nucleotides are TGCGCCAGCAGCCCGTACTTGGGGGGAGGCTACACCTTC. Its translation is CASSPYLGGGYTF.

This clonotype came up many times. The V gene is TRBV7-9, the J gene TRBJ2-1, with 11 positions matching TRBD2. The germline V gene has CDR1 SEHNR and CDR2 FQNEAQ (reference sequence). The length of the CDR3 is 16 residues. The V and J ends lost 1 base and 2 bases, in that order; junction bases with no gene match: 1. CDR3 DNA: TGTGCCAGCAGCTTAGTAGCGGGGGGGCCCTACAATGAGCAGTTCTTC. Protein: CASSLVAGGPYNEQFF.

This clonotype occurred once. The chain carries TRBV28 and TRBJ1-5; the match to TRBD1 covers 7 bases. This CDR3 has 12 residues. Germline lookup yields CDR1 MDHEN and CDR2 SYDVKM. The CDR3 sequence is CAGQEGNQPQHF. DNA of the CDR3: TGTGCAGGACAGGAGGGGAATCAGCCCCAGCATTTT.

This clonotype was counted only a few times. The V and J genes are TRBV9 and TRBJ1-2, with no clear D. Germline CDR1 is SGDLS and CDR2 is YYNGEE. V gave up 0 bases and J gave up 3 bases, with 12 bases separating them. The CDR3 length is 15 residues. CDR3 region: CASSVGWGVDYGYTF. In DNA, the CDR3 is TGTGCCAGCAGCGTAGGGTGGGGAGTTGACTATGGCTACACCTTC.

The chain combines TRBV3-1 with TRBJ2-3; D assignment may be TRBD1 or TRBD2 (5 bases each). The germline V and J ends were trimmed by 5 bases and 2 bases, with 17 bases remaining between them. The CDR3 contains 16 residues. CDR1 is LGHDT, CDR2 YNNKEL, per germline (reference sequence). The CDR3 sequence: CASSFRTGPPTDTQYF. In DNA form, the CDR3 reads TGTGCCAGCAGCTTCCGGACGGGGCCCCCCACAGATACGCAGTATTTT.

There are a few counts of this clonotype. This chain uses TRBV7-9 with TRBJ2-2; the match to TRBD1 covers 7 bases. CDR3 length equals 16 residues. The V and J ends lost 3 bases and 8 bases, in that order; junction bases with no gene match: 12. In germline, CDR1 is SEHNR, CDR2 FQNEAQ (reference sequence). The CDR3 coding sequence is TGTGCCAGCAGCTTGGAAGGGACAGTCGTATTTGGGGAGCTGTTTTTT. This codes for CASSLEGTVVFGELFF.

About this clonotype itself: The junction differs from germline at one of its ends, possibly a read error. V is TRBV20-1 and J is TRBJ2-2, with D perhaps TRBD1 (6 bases). Germline V gives CDR1 DFQATT, CDR2 SNEGSKA (reference sequence). The CDR3 spans 14 residues. The CDR3 sequence: CSATRGHYTGELLF. The CDR3 DNA reads as TGCAGTGCAACAAGGGGACATTACACCGGGGAGCTGCTTTTT.

This chain links TRBV18 with TRBJ1-1; D is perhaps TRBD1 (5 bases). Germline lookup yields CDR1 KGHSH and CDR2 LQKENI. The V gene lost 0 bases and the J gene lost 1 base, with 12 bases spanning the gap. The CDR3 spans 16 residues. The CDR3: CASSPPNLGGNTEAFF. The CDR3 nucleotides read TGTGCCAGCTCACCACCGAATTTGGGGGGGAACACTGAAGCTTTCTTT.

A note on this clonotype: A much larger clone differs by one base, so this may be a read error. V gene TRBV12-3 or TRBV12-4 combines with J gene TRBJ1-1; 9 bases are a match to TRBD1. This CDR3 is 14 amino acids long. The ends lost 6 bases at V and 6 bases at J; junction bases unmatched: 8. Here the CDR3 DNA reads TGTGCCAGCAGACCACAGGGGGCGAAAGCTGAAGCTTTCTTT. It translates to CASRPQGAKAEAFF.

V usage is TRBV25-1 and J usage is TRBJ1-4; the D gene is possibly TRBD1 (6 bases). The germline V and J ends were trimmed by 10 bases and 8 bases, with 17 bases remaining between them. Germline CDR1 MGHDK, CDR2 SYGVNS. The CDR3 runs 13 residues. The CDR3 loop is CATQRGGSEKLFF. In nucleotides, the CDR3 is TGTGCCACCCAGAGGGGGGGTAGCGAAAAACTGTTTTTT.

This clonotype was observed at least ten times. This chain connects TRBV11-2 to TRBJ2-1; 8 bases map to TRBD2. V gave up 7 bases and J gave up 2 bases; unmatched junction bases: 7. This CDR3 has 15 amino acids. The germline V gene encodes CDR1 SGHAT and CDR2 FQNNGV. CDR3 loop: CASTRTSGPYNEQFF. The CDR3 coding sequence is TGTGCCAGCACCCGAACTAGCGGCCCCTACAATGAGCAGTTCTTC. Looking up the rest from reference TRBV11-2 and TRBJ2-1 gives the full variable domain: EAGVAQSPRYKIIEKRQSVAFWCNPISGHATLYWYQQILGQGPKLLIQFQNNGVVDDSQLPKDRFSAERLKGVDSTLKIQPAKLEDSAVYLCASTRTSGPYNEQFFGPGTRLTVL.